The entry that follows covers one T cell receptor (beta chain) sequence. This sample is part of a study of blood T cell repertoires in COVID-19. J gave up 2 bases and V 0 bases, and 2 bases lay outside the gene matches. CDR3 length: 15 amino acids. CDR1 and CDR2 from the germline V gene are SEHNR and FQNEAQ (reference sequence). Study processing details: Nucleated cell number was recorded as an estimate derived from reference gene primer amplification. Clones were read by immunoSEQ multiplex PCR, and TCRdb kept only the in-frame ones, dropping some. V and J calls and clone size come straight from that table; D and trimming were deduced from the DNA. The data contain some 150,000 clones, roughly 87% of them singletons.

The sequence was obtained from an older woman who had recovered from COVID-19. This rearrangement joins TRBV7-9 to TRBJ2-3, with TRBD1 identical over 7 bases. The sequenced material came from peripheral blood. DNA for the CDR3: TGTGCCAGCAGCTTAGCGGGACAGATCACAGATACGCAGTATTTT. Residues: CASSLAGQITDTQYF. The whole variable domain, remainder taken from reference TRBV7-9 and TRBJ2-3, is DTGVSQNPRHKITKRGQNVTFRCDPISEHNRLYWYRQTLGQGPEFLTYFQNEAQLEKSRLLSDRFSAERPKGSFSTLEIQRTEQGDSAMYLCASSLAGQITDTQYFGPGTRLTVL.